This T cell receptor (beta chain) was sequenced in a study of neoadjuvant anti-PD-1 for oral cavity cancer. Study as a whole: Around day 43, patients without progression received a fourth nivolumab dose before surgery. Study-wide points: Post-nivolumab, blood T cell clonality was significantly elevated in non-responders. Each response group had just three patients in TCR analyses.

The time point: after neoadjuvant nivolumab, at surgical resection. These newly diagnosed stage II-IVA oral cavity squamous cell carcinoma patients had no prior systemic or radiation treatment. The CDR3 is 14 residues long. Germline V gene lookup returns CDR1 SGHDT and CDR2 YYEEEE. Trimming left V 1 base short and J 1 base short, with 6 bases between. Turning to this clone: The antigen is not known.

Profiling relied on immunoSEQ multiplex PCR, and the TCRdb table lists in-frame clones only, not all of them. The data hold approximately 45,000 clones, with around 79% observed a single time. V gene TRBV5-6 combines with J gene TRBJ1-5; D is unresolved. The sequencing here drew on PBMCs, taken after nivolumab (anti-PD-1) treatment. The sequence was collected from a person between 35 and 79 years old with oral cavity squamous cell carcinoma. The CDR3 protein is CASSLLDSNQPQHF. The CDR3, as DNA: TGTGCCAGCAGCTTGTTAGACAGCAATCAGCCCCAGCATTTT.